This T cell receptor beta chain was recorded in a study of shared clonotypes between healthy human individuals. Broader study findings: Clonotypes shared by all four donors outscored non-shared clonotypes in generation probability. Donors were few, which limited the genetic and exposure-history diversity represented.

As regards this clone: Its specificity is not known.

CDR1 MNHNS and CDR2 SASEGT come from the germline V gene. Between the trimmed V and J ends, which lost 0 bases and 0 bases, there was a span of 8 bases. This CDR3 region has 16 residues. Per the original data handling: Filtering differed, since immunoSEQ gave only junction sequences and no quality scores. Sequencing was performed with immunoSEQ multiplex PCR; in TCRdb, only in-frame clones are kept and a portion is missing. The D gene and trimming were derived from the DNA, and the V and J assignments and clone size from that table. The data contain some 2.4 million clones, 80% to 95% of them seen just once; the ten biggest clones take up about 0.34%.

Sequencing was carried out using naive CD4+ T cells from PBMCs. Sample subset: CD45RA+ positively selected. The TCR sequence derives from a man in his late teens or twenties in good health. Some clones in this sample may be carry-over from other donors' samples. The chain combines TRBV6-1 with TRBJ1-4; D ambiguous. CDR3 in amino acids: CASSEAIPATNEKLFF. The DNA for the CDR3 is TGTGCCAGCAGTGAAGCCATACCGGCAACTAATGAAAAACTGTTTTTT.